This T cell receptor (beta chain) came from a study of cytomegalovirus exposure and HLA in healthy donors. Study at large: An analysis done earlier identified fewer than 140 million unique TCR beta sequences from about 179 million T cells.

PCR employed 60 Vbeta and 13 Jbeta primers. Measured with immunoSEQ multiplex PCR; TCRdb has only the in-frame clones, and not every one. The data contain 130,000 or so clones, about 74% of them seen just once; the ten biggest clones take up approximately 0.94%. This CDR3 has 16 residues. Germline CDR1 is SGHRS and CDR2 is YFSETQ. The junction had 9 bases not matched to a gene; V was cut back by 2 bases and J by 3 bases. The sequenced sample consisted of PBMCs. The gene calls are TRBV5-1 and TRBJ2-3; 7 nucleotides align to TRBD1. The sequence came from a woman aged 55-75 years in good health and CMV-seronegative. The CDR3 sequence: CASSFETGRGTDTQYF. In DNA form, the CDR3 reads TGCGCCAGCAGCTTCGAGACAGGGCGCGGAACAGATACGCAGTATTTT.